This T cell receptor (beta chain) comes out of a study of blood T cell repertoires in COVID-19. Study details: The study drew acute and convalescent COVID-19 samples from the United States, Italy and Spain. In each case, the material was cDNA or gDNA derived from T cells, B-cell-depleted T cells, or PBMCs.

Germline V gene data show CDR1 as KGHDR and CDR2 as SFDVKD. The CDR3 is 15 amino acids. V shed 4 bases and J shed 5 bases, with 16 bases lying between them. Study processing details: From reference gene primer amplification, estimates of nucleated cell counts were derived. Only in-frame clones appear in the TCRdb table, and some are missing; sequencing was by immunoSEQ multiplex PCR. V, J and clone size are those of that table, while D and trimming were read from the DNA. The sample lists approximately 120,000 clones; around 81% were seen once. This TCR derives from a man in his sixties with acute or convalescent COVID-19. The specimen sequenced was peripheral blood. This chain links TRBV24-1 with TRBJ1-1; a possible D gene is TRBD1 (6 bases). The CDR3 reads CATSDRTAGGTEAFF. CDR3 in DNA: TGTGCCACCAGTGACCGGACAGCGGGGGGAACTGAAGCTTTCTTT.